This passage covers 11 T cell receptor beta chains from one sample sequenced in a study of technical replicates of blood from four donors. Clones were sequenced by immunoSEQ multiplex PCR, and TCRdb holds only the in-frame ones, with some missing. The sample shows fewer than 75,000 clones, 93% of them seen only once. Material: T cells isolated from PBMCs. All receptors come from a human donor in good health.

This clone was observed a single time. The V and J genes are TRBV11-1 and TRBJ2-4, with 10 bases matching TRBD1. CDR1 SGHAT and CDR2 FQDESV come from the germline V gene (reference sequence). With 5 bases clipped from V and 7 bases from J, the junction kept 8 bases outside the gene matches. The CDR3 is made up of 15 amino acids. Here the CDR3 DNA reads TGTGCCAGCAGCAGACACGGGACAGGGGAGAACATTCAGTACTTC. Translated, it gives CASSRHGTGENIQYF.

This sequence joins TRBV4-1 and TRBJ2-3, with 7 bases lining up with TRBD1. The length of the CDR3 is 15 residues. The germline CDR1 and CDR2 sequences are MGHRA and YSYEKL. V dropped 5 bases and J dropped 2; count of bases not matched to a gene: 7. The CDR3 here is CASSSPGTATDTQYF. CDR3 DNA sequence: TGCGCCAGCAGCTCACCCGGGACAGCCACAGATACGCAGTATTTT.

The rearrangement links TRBV7-2 to TRBJ2-1; 8 nucleotides match TRBD2. CDR1 and CDR2 from the germline V gene are SGHTA and FQGNSA. The CDR3 is 14 residues long. V gave up 5 bases and J gave up 10 bases; unmatched junction bases: 10. The CDR3 protein is CASSAGLAASEQFF. Here the CDR3 DNA reads TGTGCCAGCAGCGCCGGACTAGCCGCCTCCGAGCAGTTCTTC.

Regarding this clone: It is likely a read error, because the conserved phenylalanine at the end of the CDR3 is missing. Because the CDR3's place on the DNA is in doubt, the DNA is left out and the CDR3 is given as listed by TCRdb. The rearrangement links TRBV5-1 to TRBJ1-2; no DNA check was done on the table's D call, TRBD1. Germline CDR1 reads SGHRS; CDR2 reads YFSETQ. The CDR3 is 13 amino acids in total, end residues counted. The CDR3 reads CASSLDYGGTGEL.

V and J are TRBV7-6 and TRBJ1-6, with TRBD1 matching over 7 bases. The V and J ends lost 6 bases and 10 bases, in that order; junction bases with no gene match: 9. Germline CDR1 is SGHVS and CDR2 is FNYEAQ. There are 14 residues in the CDR3. CDR3 sequence (DNA): TGTGCCAGCAGTTTCGGACAGGTGAACTCACCCCTCCACTTT. Residues: CASSFGQVNSPLHF.

CDR3: CASSPQGGETQYF. The DNA of the CDR3 is TGTGCCAGCAGCCCCCAAGGGGGAGAGACCCAGTACTTC. The gene calls are TRBV5-4 and TRBJ2-5; D is perhaps TRBD1 (6 bases). V lost 4 bases and J lost 4, with 11 bases in between. Germline loops: CDR1 SGHNT, CDR2 YYREEE (reference sequence). This CDR3 is built from 13 residues.

The rearrangement joins TRBV7-9 to TRBJ2-1; 12 bases are shared with TRBD2. Germline V gene data show CDR1 as SEHNR and CDR2 as FQNEAQ (reference sequence). The CDR3 extends over 18 amino acids. V lost 4 bases, J lost 4 bases, and 11 bases stayed unmatched. CDR3 region: CASSSKTSGSRLYNEQFF. DNA for the CDR3: TGTGCCAGCAGCTCTAAGACTAGCGGGAGTAGATTATACAATGAGCAGTTCTTC.

CDR3 region: CASSPEVSREQYF. Here the CDR3 DNA reads TGTGCCAGCAGCCCTGAAGTCTCCCGGGAGCAGTACTTC. The chain has TRBV5-6 and TRBJ2-7, with D uncertain. CDR3 length equals 13 residues. V lost 4 bases and J lost 7, with 15 bases in between. The germline gives CDR1 SGHDT, CDR2 YYEEEE.

CDR3: CATSRDEGGREQYF. The CDR3 nucleotides read TGTGCCACCAGCAGAGACGAAGGGGGTCGCGAGCAGTACTTC. The chain couples TRBV15 to TRBJ2-7; a weak D match, TRBD1 (6 bases). V lost 0 bases to trimming and J lost 6 bases, with 12 bases between them. The germline gives CDR1 LNHNV, CDR2 YYDKDF (reference sequence). This CDR3 has 14 amino acids.

The chain recombines TRBV7-8 with TRBJ2-1; 13 bases align to TRBD2. CDR1 is SGHVS, CDR2 FQNEAQ, per germline. Losses at the gene ends were 4 bases for V and 8 bases for J; bases not matched to a gene: 8. This CDR3 region has 16 residues. CDR3 sequence (DNA): TGTGCCAGCAGCTCCAACCAAGGACTAGCGGGAGATGAGCAGTTCTTC. Translation gives CASSSNQGLAGDEQFF.

This chain joins TRBV9 and TRBJ2-3; D uncertain. Germline V CDR1 and CDR2: SGDLS, YYNGEE. This CDR3 is 15 amino acids long. With 0 bases removed from V and 1 base from J, the gap between germline ends came to 9 bases. The CDR3: CASSVVGEGTDTQYF. The CDR3 nucleotides read TGTGCCAGCAGCGTAGTCGGAGAGGGCACAGATACGCAGTATTTT.